The 23 T cell receptor beta chains below all came from one sample that was sequenced in a study of blood T cell repertoires in COVID-19. The assay was immunoSEQ multiplex PCR, and TCRdb's table has in-frame clones only and misses some. The sample yields more than 300,000 clones, more than 75% seen once. The sequencing sample was made of PBMCs or T cells enriched from blood (not recorded which). All receptors derive from a woman under 30 who had recovered from COVID-19.

The rearrangement joins TRBV5-1 to TRBJ2-6; tentatively, D is TRBD1 (6 bases). Germline V gene lookup returns CDR1 SGHRS and CDR2 YFSETQ. The CDR3 runs to 15 residues. Trimming removed 2 bases at V and 1 base at J, with 7 bases between. The CDR3 region has the DNA TGCGCCAGCAGCTTTGGGACATCTGGGGCCAACGTCCTGACTTTC. Translation: CASSFGTSGANVLTF.

J is TRBJ1-2 and V is TRBV30, with D possibly being TRBD1 (6 bases). V was clipped by 5 bases and J by 0 bases, with 7 bases between them. This CDR3 region has 12 residues. Looked up from germline, CDR1 is GTSNPN and CDR2 is SVGIG (reference sequence). The CDR3 loop is CAWDRPNYGYTF. The CDR3 DNA sequence: TGTGCCTGGGACAGGCCTAACTATGGCTACACCTTC.

The chain uses TRBV4-1 and TRBJ2-5; D unresolved. The CDR3 totals 14 residues. Germline V gene lookup returns CDR1 MGHRA and CDR2 YSYEKL. Trimming stripped 0 bases from V and 5 bases from J, with 10 bases between. CDR3: CASSQDLSLETQYF. Written as DNA, the CDR3 is TGCGCCAGCAGCCAAGACTTGAGTTTGGAGACCCAGTACTTC.

The chain carries TRBV7-2 and TRBJ2-3; the D gene is possibly TRBD1 (6 bases). Germline-derived CDR1 and CDR2 are SGHTA and FQGNSA. Deletions cut 3 bases from V and 3 bases from J, with 13 bases between. This CDR3 is built from 15 residues. The CDR3 reads CASSLMRGRTDTQYF. CDR3 DNA: TGTGCCAGCAGCTTGATGAGGGGGAGAACAGATACGCAGTATTTT.

The chain joins TRBV3-1 (or the pseudogene TRBV3-2) to TRBJ2-2; 10 bases are shared with TRBD2. J lost 2 bases, V lost 2 bases, and 14 bases had no gene match. CDR1 is LGHDT and CDR2 is YNNKEL in the germline V gene (reference sequence). The CDR3 runs 20 residues. The CDR3 sequence: CASSQSGWASGGDNTGELFF. The CDR3 bases are TGTGCCAGCAGCCAAAGCGGATGGGCTAGCGGGGGAGACAACACCGGGGAGCTGTTTTTT.

The chain links TRBV3-1 (or the pseudogene TRBV3-2) to TRBJ1-4, with D hard to call. CDR1 and CDR2 from the germline V gene are LGHDT and YNNKEL (reference sequence). The CDR3 totals 14 residues. V was trimmed by 4 bases and J by 7 bases, leaving 13 bases between them. This CDR3 reads CASSPTRVGEKLFF. The CDR3 DNA sequence: TGTGCCAGCAGCCCGACGCGGGTCGGTGAAAAACTGTTTTTT.

For this clone: Different DNA sequences within this sample yield the same CDR3. CDR3 nucleotide sequence: TGTGCCAGCAGCTCGACAGGGGCCTATGGCTACACCTTC. Its translation: CASSSTGAYGYTF. The chain recombines TRBV11-2 with TRBJ1-2; 8 bases agree with TRBD1. The J segment lost 4 bases and the V segment lost 4 bases, leaving 2 bases of the junction unmatched. Germline V gene data show CDR1 as SGHAT and CDR2 as FQNNGV. This CDR3 comprises 13 residues.

The rearrangement uses TRBV18 and TRBJ2-7; D possibly corresponds to TRBD1 (6 bases). Germline CDR1 is KGHSH and CDR2 is LQKENI. CDR3 length equals 13 residues. Trimming stripped 2 bases from V and 5 bases from J, with 10 bases between. The CDR3 region has the DNA TGTGCCAGCTCACCAAGGGACACCGACGAGCAGTACTTC. This gives the protein CASSPRDTDEQYF.

This clone was picked up a small number of times. This sequence joins TRBV5-6 and TRBJ1-2; no reliable D call. There are 12 residues in the CDR3. The V gene's germline CDR1 is SGHDT and CDR2 YYEEEE. For the CDR3, the DNA is TGTCCCCCTCCGGCGGACTTCTATGGCTACACCTTC. Protein sequence: CPPPADFYGYTF.

The chain joins TRBV5-1 to TRBJ1-2; 9 bases map to TRBD1. V trimming: 0 bases; J trimming: 6 bases; junction bases outside the gene matches: 3. CDR1 SGHRS and CDR2 YFSETQ come from the germline V gene. This CDR3 region has 14 residues. As DNA, the CDR3 is TGCGCCAGCAGCTTGGTTACAGGGGGCCATGGCTACACCTTC. This encodes CASSLVTGGHGYTF.

This chain links TRBV19 with TRBJ2-1, with D perhaps TRBD1 (5 bases). The CDR3 runs 14 residues. The germline V gene has CDR1 LNHDA and CDR2 SQIVND (reference sequence). V was cut by 2 bases and J by 7 bases, with 12 bases left in between. CDR3 amino acids: CASSIMQGYNEQFF. DNA of the CDR3: TGTGCCAGTAGTATAATGCAGGGTTATAATGAGCAGTTCTTC.

This rearrangement joins TRBV2 to TRBJ2-7, with 8 bases that match TRBD2. With V trimmed by 7 bases and J by 7 bases, 12 bases remained unmatched. CDR3 length equals 14 residues. CDR1 SNHLY and CDR2 FYNNEI come from the germline V gene. CDR3 bases: TGTGCCAGCACCGTCCGGGGGGGGATGGGGGAGCAGTACTTC. As protein: CASTVRGGMGEQYF.

The gene calls are TRBV14 and TRBJ1-2, with a weak D call TRBD1 (6 bases). The ends were cut back, 1 base at V and 5 bases at J, with 11 bases in the middle. The CDR3 runs to 14 residues. CDR1 is SGHDN and CDR2 is FVKESK in the germline V gene. The CDR3 DNA is TGTGCCAGCAGCCAAGGGGGGCAGAGATATGGCTACACCTTC. It codes for CASSQGGQRYGYTF.

The count of this clone is one. The chain combines TRBV28 with TRBJ2-2, with TRBD1 matching 12 bases. With 5 bases clipped from V and 2 bases from J, the junction kept 15 bases outside the gene matches. CDR1 is MDHEN and CDR2 is SYDVKM in the germline V gene. This CDR3 contains 20 residues. This chain's CDR3 is CASSPSFAGTGGYNTGELFF. The DNA for the CDR3 is TGTGCCAGCAGTCCGAGTTTCGCCGGGACAGGGGGCTACAACACCGGGGAGCTGTTTTTT. Using reference TRBV28 and TRBJ2-2 for the parts outside the CDR3, the full variable domain is DVKVTQSSRYLVKRTGEKVFLECVQDMDHENMFWYRQDPGLGLRLIYFSYDVKMKEKGDIPEGYSVSREKKERFSLILESASTNQTSMYLCASSPSFAGTGGYNTGELFFGEGSRLTVL.

This chain connects TRBV9 to TRBJ2-5; 7 bases line up with TRBD1. The CDR3 extends over 14 amino acids. The germline gives CDR1 SGDLS, CDR2 YYNGEE. Unmatched junction bases numbered 8, after V lost 4 bases and J lost 5 bases. The CDR3 coding sequence is TGTGCCAGCAGCCCCGACAGGGTCGGGGAGACCCAGTACTTC. Its translation: CASSPDRVGETQYF. The full variable domain, with the rest looked up from reference TRBV9 and TRBJ2-5, is DSGVTQTPKHLITATGQRVTLRCSPRSGDLSVYWYQQSLDQGLQFLIQYYNGEERAKGNILERFSAQQFPDLHSELNLSSLELGDSALYFCASSPDRVGETQYFGPGTRLLVL.

The V gene is TRBV7-3, the J gene TRBJ1-2, with 10 nucleotides matching TRBD1. The CDR3 loop spans 14 amino acids. The germline V gene encodes CDR1 SGHTA and CDR2 FQGTGA. The junction had 2 bases not matched to a gene; V was cut back by 5 bases and J by 2 bases. In DNA, the CDR3 is TGTGCCAGCAGCATGGGACAGGGGAACTATGGCTACACCTTC. Translation: CASSMGQGNYGYTF.

The gene calls are TRBV19 and TRBJ1-3; 7 nucleotides agree with TRBD1. This CDR3 contains 14 residues. Germline-derived CDR1 and CDR2 are LNHDA and SQIVND (reference sequence). V dropped 10 bases and J dropped 0; count of bases not matched to a gene: 6. In DNA form, the CDR3 reads TGTGCCATAGGGGACAGAAACTCTGGAAACACCATATATTTT. Protein product: CAIGDRNSGNTIYF.

The table lists this clone with a count of one. V and J are TRBV6-5 and TRBJ2-7, with 9 bases matching TRBD2. This CDR3 has 14 amino acids. The germline CDR1 and CDR2 sequences are MNHEY and SVGAGI. The trim removed 6 bases at V and 4 bases at J, leaving 7 bases unmatched. The CDR3 DNA is TGTGCCAGCAGCCGCGGGGGGGACCGGTACGAGCAGTACTTC. Its translation is CASSRGGDRYEQYF.

The chain recombines TRBV6-1 with TRBJ1-5; D is uncertain. V was shortened by 1 base and J by 5 bases, with 6 bases between the two germline ends. The CDR3 spans 13 residues. The V gene's germline CDR1 is MNHNS and CDR2 SASEGT. The CDR3 DNA sequence: TGTGCCAGCAGTGAAGGGTACTATCAGCCCCAGCATTTT. Translation gives CASSEGYYQPQHF.

The chain carries TRBV27 and TRBJ2-3, with 9 positions matching TRBD2. This CDR3 is 14 amino acids long. V shed 6 bases, J shed 6 bases, and the junction held 7 bases outside the gene matches. Germline V gene sequence: CDR1 MNHEY, CDR2 SMNVEV (reference sequence). CDR3 protein: CASRFLAGKDTQYF. The CDR3, as DNA: TGTGCCAGCAGATTCCTAGCGGGGAAGGATACGCAGTATTTT.

CDR3 protein: CASSYNRFYNSPLHF. The CDR3 region has the DNA TGTGCCAGCAGTTACAACAGGTTCTATAATTCACCCCTCCACTTT. The rearrangement links TRBV27 to TRBJ1-6; D may be TRBD1 (5 bases). This CDR3 spans 15 amino acids. V was shortened by 4 bases and J by 3 bases, with 10 bases between the two germline ends. Germline-derived CDR1 and CDR2 are MNHEY and SMNVEV (reference sequence).

The rearrangement links TRBV4-3 to TRBJ1-2, with 8 nucleotides matching TRBD1. Germline CDR1 and CDR2: LGHNA and YSLEER. J lost 8 bases, V lost 3 bases, and 14 bases had no gene match. CDR3 size: 16 residues. CDR3 residues: CASSHDTGTGPWGYTF. In nucleotides, the CDR3 is TGCGCCAGCAGCCATGATACCGGGACAGGCCCCTGGGGCTACACCTTC.

This chain links TRBV6-4 with TRBJ2-3, with TRBD2 matching over 10 bases. The junction had 8 bases not matched to a gene; V was cut back by 3 bases and J by 2 bases. Germline CDR1 and CDR2: MRHNA and SNTAGT. The CDR3 totals 17 residues. The DNA of the CDR3 is TGTGCCAGCAGTGAAGTACCTAGCGGGGGCCCCACAGATACGCAGTATTTT. Its protein product is CASSEVPSGGPTDTQYF.